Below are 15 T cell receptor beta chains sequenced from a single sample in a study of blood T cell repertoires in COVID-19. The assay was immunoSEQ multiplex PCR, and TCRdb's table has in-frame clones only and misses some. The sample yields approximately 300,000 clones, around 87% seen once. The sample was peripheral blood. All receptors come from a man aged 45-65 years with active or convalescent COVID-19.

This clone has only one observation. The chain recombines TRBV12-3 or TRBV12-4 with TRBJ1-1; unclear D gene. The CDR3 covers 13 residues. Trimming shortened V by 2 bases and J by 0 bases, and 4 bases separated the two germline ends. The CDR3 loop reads CASSLLMNTEAFF. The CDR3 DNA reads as TGTGCCAGCAGTTTACTTATGAACACTGAAGCTTTCTTT.

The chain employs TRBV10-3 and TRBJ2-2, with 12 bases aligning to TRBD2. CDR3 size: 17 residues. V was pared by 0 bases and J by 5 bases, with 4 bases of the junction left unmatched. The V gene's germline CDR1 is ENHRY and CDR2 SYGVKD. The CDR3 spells CAISESGTSGRTGELFF. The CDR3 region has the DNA TGTGCCATCAGTGAGTCGGGAACTAGCGGGAGGACCGGGGAGCTGTTTTTT.

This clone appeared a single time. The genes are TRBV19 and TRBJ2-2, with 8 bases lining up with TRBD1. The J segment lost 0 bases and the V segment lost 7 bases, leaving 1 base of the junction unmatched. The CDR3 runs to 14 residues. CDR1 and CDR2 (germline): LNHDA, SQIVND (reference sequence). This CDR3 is CASKTGANTGELFF. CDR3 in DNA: TGTGCCAGTAAGACAGGGGCGAACACCGGGGAGCTGTTTTTT.

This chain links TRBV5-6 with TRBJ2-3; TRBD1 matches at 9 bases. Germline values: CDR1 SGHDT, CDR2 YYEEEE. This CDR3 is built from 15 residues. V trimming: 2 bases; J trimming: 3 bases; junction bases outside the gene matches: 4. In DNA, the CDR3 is TGTGCCAGCAGCTTTCCGGGACAGGGTACAGATACGCAGTATTTT. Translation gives CASSFPGQGTDTQYF.

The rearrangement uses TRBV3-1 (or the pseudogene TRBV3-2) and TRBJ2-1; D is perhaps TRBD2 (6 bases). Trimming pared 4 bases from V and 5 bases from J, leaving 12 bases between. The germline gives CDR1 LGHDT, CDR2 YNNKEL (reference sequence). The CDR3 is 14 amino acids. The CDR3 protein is CASSRGTRNNEQFF. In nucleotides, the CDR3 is TGTGCCAGCAGCCGCGGGACGAGAAACAATGAGCAGTTCTTC.

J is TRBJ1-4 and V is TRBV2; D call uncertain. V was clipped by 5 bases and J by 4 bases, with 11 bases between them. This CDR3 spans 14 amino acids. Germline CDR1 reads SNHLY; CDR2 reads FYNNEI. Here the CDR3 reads CASSMGVLNEKLFF. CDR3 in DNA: TGTGCCAGCAGTATGGGAGTCCTTAATGAAAAACTGTTTTTT.

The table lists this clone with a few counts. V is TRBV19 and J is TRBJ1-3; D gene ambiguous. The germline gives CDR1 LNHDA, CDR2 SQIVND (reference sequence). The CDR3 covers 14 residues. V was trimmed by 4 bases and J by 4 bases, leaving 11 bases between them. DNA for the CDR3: TGTGCCAGTAGTACCGAGGGAGGAGGAAACACCATATATTTT. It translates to CASSTEGGGNTIYF.

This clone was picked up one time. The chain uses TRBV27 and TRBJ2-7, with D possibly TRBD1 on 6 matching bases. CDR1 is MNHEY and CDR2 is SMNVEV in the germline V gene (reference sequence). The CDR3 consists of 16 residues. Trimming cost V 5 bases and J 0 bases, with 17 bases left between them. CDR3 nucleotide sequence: TGTGCCAGCAGTCGGGCCGGGACGGACAGCTCCTACGAGCAGTACTTC. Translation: CASSRAGTDSSYEQYF.

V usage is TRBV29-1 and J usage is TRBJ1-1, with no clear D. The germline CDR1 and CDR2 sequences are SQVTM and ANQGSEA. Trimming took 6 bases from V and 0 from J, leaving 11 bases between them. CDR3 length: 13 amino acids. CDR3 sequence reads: CSVRSQLNTEAFF. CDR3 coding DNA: TGCAGCGTGCGGAGTCAATTGAACACTGAAGCTTTCTTT.

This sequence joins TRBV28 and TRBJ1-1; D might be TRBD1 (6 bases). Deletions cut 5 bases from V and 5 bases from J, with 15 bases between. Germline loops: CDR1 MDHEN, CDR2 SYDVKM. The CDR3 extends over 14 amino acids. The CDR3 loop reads CASSRTALGTEAFF. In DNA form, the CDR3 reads TGTGCCAGCAGTAGGACAGCTTTGGGGACTGAAGCTTTCTTT.

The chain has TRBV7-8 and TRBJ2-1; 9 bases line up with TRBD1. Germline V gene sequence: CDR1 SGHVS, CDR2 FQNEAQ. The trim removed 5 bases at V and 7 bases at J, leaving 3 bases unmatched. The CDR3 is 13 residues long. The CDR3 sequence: CASSRGQGNEQFF. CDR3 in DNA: TGTGCCAGCAGCAGAGGACAGGGGAATGAGCAGTTCTTC. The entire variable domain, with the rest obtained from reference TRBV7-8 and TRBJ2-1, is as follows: GAGVSQSPRYKVAKRGQDVALRCDPISGHVSLFWYQQALGQGPEFLTYFQNEAQLDKSGLPSDRFFAERPEGSVSTLKIQRTQQEDSAVYLCASSRGQGNEQFFGPGTRLTVL.

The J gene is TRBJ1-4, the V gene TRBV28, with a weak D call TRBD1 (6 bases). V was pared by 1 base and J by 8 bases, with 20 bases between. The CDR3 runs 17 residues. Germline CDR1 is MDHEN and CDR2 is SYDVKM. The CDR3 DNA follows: TGTGCCAGCAGTTTATCGGGCAGGGGAATGATTAACGAAAAACTGTTTTTT. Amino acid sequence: CASSLSGRGMINEKLFF.

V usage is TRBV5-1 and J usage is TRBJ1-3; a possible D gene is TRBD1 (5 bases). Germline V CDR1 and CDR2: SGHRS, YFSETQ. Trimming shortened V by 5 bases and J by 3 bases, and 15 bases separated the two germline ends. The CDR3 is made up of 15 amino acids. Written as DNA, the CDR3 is TGCGCCAGCAGACTCGACAGTGGCGGTGGAAACACCATATATTTT. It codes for CASRLDSGGGNTIYF.

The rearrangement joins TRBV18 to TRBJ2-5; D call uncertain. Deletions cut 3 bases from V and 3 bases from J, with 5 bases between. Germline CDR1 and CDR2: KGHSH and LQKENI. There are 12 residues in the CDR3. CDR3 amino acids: CASSPSEETQYF. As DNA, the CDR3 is TGTGCCAGCTCACCGTCCGAAGAGACCCAGTACTTC.

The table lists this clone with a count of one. Here the CDR3 reads CASSQGQVTNQPQHF. DNA of the CDR3: TGTGCCAGCAGCCAAGGACAGGTCACCAATCAGCCCCAGCATTTT. V and J are TRBV4-2 and TRBJ1-5, with TRBD1 as a possible D gene (6 bases). This CDR3 has 15 amino acids. Germline V gene data show CDR1 as LGHNA and CDR2 as YNFKEQ. Trimming took 1 base from V and 3 from J, leaving 10 bases between them.